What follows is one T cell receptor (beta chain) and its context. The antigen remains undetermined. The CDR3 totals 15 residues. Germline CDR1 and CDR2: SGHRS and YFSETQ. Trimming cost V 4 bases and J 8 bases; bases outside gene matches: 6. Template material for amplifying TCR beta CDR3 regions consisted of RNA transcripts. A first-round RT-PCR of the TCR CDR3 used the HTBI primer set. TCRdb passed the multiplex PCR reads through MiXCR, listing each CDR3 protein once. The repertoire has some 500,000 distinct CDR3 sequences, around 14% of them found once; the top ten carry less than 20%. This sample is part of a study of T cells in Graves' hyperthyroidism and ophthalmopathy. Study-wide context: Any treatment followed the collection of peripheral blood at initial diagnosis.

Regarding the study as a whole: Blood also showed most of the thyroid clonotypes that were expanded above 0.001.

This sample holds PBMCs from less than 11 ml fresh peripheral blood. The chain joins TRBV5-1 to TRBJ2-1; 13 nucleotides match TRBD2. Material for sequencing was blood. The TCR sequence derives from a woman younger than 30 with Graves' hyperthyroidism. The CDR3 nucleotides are TGCGCCAGCAGCCCCGGACTAGCGGGAGTCGATGAGCAGTTCTTC. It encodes CASSPGLAGVDEQFF.